Presented here are 10 T cell receptor beta chains from one specimen sequenced in a study of blood T cell repertoires in COVID-19. The assay was immunoSEQ multiplex PCR, and TCRdb's table has in-frame clones only and misses some. The profile shows approximately 120,000 clones, 84% of them singletons. The sequenced material came from peripheral blood. The receptors were gathered from a woman in her forties or fifties with acute or convalescent COVID-19.

In this sample, this clone turned up a few times. The chain couples TRBV3-1 (or the pseudogene TRBV3-2) to TRBJ1-2, with a weak D call TRBD1 (6 bases). Germline CDR1 LGHDT, CDR2 YNNKEL (reference sequence). V was shortened by 0 bases and J by 4 bases, with 9 bases between the two germline ends. The CDR3 totals 14 residues. The CDR3 loop is CASSQDRTAYGYTF. CDR3 DNA sequence: TGTGCCAGCAGCCAAGATAGGACAGCCTATGGCTACACCTTC.

The chain uses TRBV6-4 and TRBJ2-7, with 10 bases identical to TRBD1. CDR3 length equals 13 residues. With 6 bases clipped from V and 4 bases from J, the junction kept 3 bases outside the gene matches. Germline V gene sequence: CDR1 MRHNA, CDR2 SNTAGT. The CDR3 nucleotides are TGTGCCAGCAGCTGGGGACAGGGGTACGAGCAGTACTTC. This sequence encodes CASSWGQGYEQYF.

V and J are TRBV9 and TRBJ1-4, with D unresolved. The CDR3 has 13 residues. V was clipped by 4 bases and J by 8 bases, with 12 bases between them. The germline gives CDR1 SGDLS, CDR2 YYNGEE. The CDR3 nucleotides read TGTGCCAGCAGCTCCACGAGAGGGGAAAAACTGTTTTTT. Encoded protein: CASSSTRGEKLFF.

This clone was found a few times. V gene TRBV28 combines with J gene TRBJ2-1; D possibly corresponds to TRBD2 (5 bases). The CDR3 sequence is 15 residues long. Germline V lookup: CDR1 MDHEN, CDR2 SYDVKM. V lost 1 base and J 5 bases, leaving 12 bases between the germline ends. This CDR3 reads CASSLSGVLDNEQFF. The CDR3 nucleotides are TGTGCCAGCAGTTTATCCGGGGTCCTGGACAATGAGCAGTTCTTC. Full variable domain (rest looked up from reference TRBV28 and TRBJ2-1): DVKVTQSSRYLVKRTGEKVFLECVQDMDHENMFWYRQDPGLGLRLIYFSYDVKMKEKGDIPEGYSVSREKKERFSLILESASTNQTSMYLCASSLSGVLDNEQFFGPGTRLTVL.

The rearrangement links TRBV18 to TRBJ1-2; 9 bases line up with TRBD1. V gave up 1 base and J gave up 3 bases; unmatched junction bases: 3. CDR1 is KGHSH, CDR2 LQKENI, per germline. This CDR3 is built from 15 residues. In DNA form, the CDR3 reads TGTGCCAGCTCACCACTCCGGGACAGGGACTATGGCTACACCTTC. Translated: CASSPLRDRDYGYTF.

The chain has TRBV5-1 and TRBJ2-3, with 10 bases aligning to TRBD1. This CDR3 region has 15 residues. J gave up 2 bases and V 4 bases, and 4 bases lay outside the gene matches. Germline-derived CDR1 and CDR2 are SGHRS and YFSETQ. The chain's CDR3 is CASSPGQGNTDTQYF. The DNA for the CDR3 is TGCGCCAGCAGCCCGGGACAGGGGAACACAGATACGCAGTATTTT.

The rearrangement joins TRBV6-5 to TRBJ1-3; perhaps TRBD1 as D (5 bases). The CDR3 length is 14 residues. Germline CDR1 reads MNHEY; CDR2 reads SVGAGI. V lost 8 bases to trimming and J lost 4 bases, with 15 bases between them. The DNA of the CDR3 is TGTGCCAGCCAAAATCAGGGCGCGGGAAACACCATATATTTT. Protein sequence: CASQNQGAGNTIYF.

CDR3 region: CASSPLWGRGETQYF. CDR3 nucleotides: TGTGCCAGCAGTCCCTTATGGGGGCGTGGGGAGACCCAGTACTTC. The gene calls are TRBV27 and TRBJ2-5; possibly TRBD1 for D (6 bases). The CDR3 runs 15 residues. Germline V gene sequence: CDR1 MNHEY, CDR2 SMNVEV (reference sequence). With 5 bases removed from V and 5 bases from J, the gap between germline ends came to 18 bases.

The chain joins TRBV2 to TRBJ1-2, with 8 positions matching TRBD1. Germline-derived CDR1 and CDR2 are SNHLY and FYNNEI. V was clipped by 6 bases and J by 7 bases; unmatched bases: 7. CDR3 length equals 13 residues. DNA of the CDR3: TGTGCCAGCAGAAGCGGACAGGGACGTGGCTACACCTTC. Protein sequence: CASRSGQGRGYTF.

The V gene is TRBV7-2, the J gene TRBJ2-1, with D tentatively TRBD1 (6 bases). The CDR3 is 13 residues long. V dropped 5 bases and J dropped 3 bases, with 8 bases sitting between them. From germline, CDR1 is SGHTA and CDR2 FQGNSA. The CDR3 region is CASSLQGYNEQFF. The CDR3 DNA sequence: TGTGCCAGCAGCCTACAGGGCTACAATGAGCAGTTCTTC.